A single sample gave rise to the 28 T cell receptor beta chains below, sequenced in a study of immune cell composition in non-small cell lung cancer. Here immunoSEQ multiplex PCR was the method, and the copy in TCRdb shows in-frame clones only, minus some. The table lists about 4,800 clones, about 88% of them singletons. Normal lung sampling was at least 3 cm from the tumour, as distant as possible. The sample was non-adjacent lung tissue. The origin of the receptors is a human donor with non-small cell lung cancer. Some clones in this sample may be carry-over from other donors' samples.

CDR3 loop: CASSRPEETQYF. The CDR3 nucleotides read TGTGCCAGCAGTCGCCCGGAAGAGACCCAGTACTTC. J is TRBJ2-5 and V is TRBV7-9, with D hard to call. The V end was cut by 6 bases, the J end by 3 bases, with 8 bases between. Germline V gene lookup returns CDR1 SEHNR and CDR2 FQNEAQ (reference sequence). The CDR3 extends over 12 amino acids.

The chain recombines TRBV27 with TRBJ2-4; 7 nucleotides match TRBD2. This CDR3 comprises 15 residues. The germline V gene has CDR1 MNHEY and CDR2 SMNVEV (reference sequence). The V and J ends lost 5 bases and 9 bases, in that order; junction bases with no gene match: 13. CDR3 protein: CASSDLETGGSIQYF. In DNA form, the CDR3 reads TGTGCCAGCAGTGACTTAGAGACCGGGGGGAGCATTCAGTACTTC.

This chain joins TRBV5-4 and TRBJ2-7; D not resolved. Trimming removed 6 bases from V and 1 base from J, with 8 bases in between. The CDR3 length is 12 residues. Germline V gene lookup returns CDR1 SGHNT and CDR2 YYREEE (reference sequence). The chain's CDR3 is CASIELSYEQYF. Written as DNA, the CDR3 is TGTGCCAGCATAGAGCTTTCCTACGAGCAGTACTTC.

J is TRBJ1-1 and V is TRBV6-4, with D uncertain. The germline CDR1 and CDR2 sequences are MRHNA and SNTAGT. V shed 4 bases and J shed 0 bases, with 6 bases lying between them. The CDR3 runs 13 residues. The CDR3 here is CASSASMNTEAFF. CDR3 nucleotide sequence: TGTGCCAGCAGTGCAAGCATGAACACTGAAGCTTTCTTT.

The rearrangement links TRBV6-5 to TRBJ1-1; TRBD1 agrees at 7 bases. CDR1 and CDR2 (germline): MNHEY, SVGAGI. Trimming at V came to 0 bases and at J to 6 bases, leaving 7 bases not matched to a gene. This CDR3 is built from 15 residues. Here the CDR3 DNA reads TGTGCCAGCAGTTACTCTGCGACAGGGCAGGCTGAAGCTTTCTTT. Translating it yields CASSYSATGQAEAFF.

This clone was seen just once. This chain joins TRBV5-4 and TRBJ2-1; perhaps TRBD1 as D (5 bases). Deletions cut 1 base from V and 4 bases from J, with 18 bases between. The germline V gene encodes CDR1 SGHNT and CDR2 YYREEE (reference sequence). CDR3 length: 17 residues. The CDR3 DNA sequence: TGTGCCAGCAGCTTGTTTTCGTCCCCTGGGGCTTACAATGAGCAGTTCTTC. Its translation is CASSLFSSPGAYNEQFF.

The chain uses TRBV27 and TRBJ2-7; 8 positions agree with TRBD1. Per germline, CDR1 MNHEY and CDR2 SMNVEV (reference sequence). The CDR3 consists of 14 residues. Trimming took 4 bases from V and 7 from J; bases not matched to a gene: 9. As DNA, the CDR3 is TGTGCCAGCAGTTATCGGACAGGGTGGATTGAGCAGTACTTC. Translated, it gives CASSYRTGWIEQYF.

The chain carries TRBV2 and TRBJ1-2; D is uncertain. From germline, CDR1 is SNHLY and CDR2 FYNNEI. The CDR3 length is 11 residues. V was trimmed by 4 bases and J by 4 bases, leaving 4 bases between them. CDR3 DNA sequence: TGTGCCAGCAGTGCAGGCTATGGCTACACCTTC. It is translated as CASSAGYGYTF.

This sequence joins TRBV5-6 and TRBJ1-1; D unclear. From germline, CDR1 is SGHDT and CDR2 YYEEEE. V was clipped by 7 bases and J by 2 bases, with 12 bases between them. The CDR3 covers 13 residues. As DNA, the CDR3 is TGTGCCAGCCAAAGTTTGAGCAACACTGAAGCTTTCTTT. Its translation is CASQSLSNTEAFF.

This chain joins TRBV6-1 and TRBJ2-1, with 8 bases identical to TRBD2. V lost 7 bases, J lost 8 bases, and 13 bases stayed unmatched. The CDR3 runs 15 residues. The germline V gene has CDR1 MNHNS and CDR2 SASEGT. The chain's CDR3 is CASIPGLAPDHEQFF. For the CDR3, the DNA is TGTGCCAGCATTCCCGGACTAGCACCTGACCATGAGCAGTTCTTC.

This chain joins TRBV5-6 and TRBJ2-7; D might be TRBD1 (5 bases). This CDR3 has 14 amino acids. Trimming removed 4 bases at V and 2 bases at J, with 13 bases between. CDR1 and CDR2 from the germline V gene are SGHDT and YYEEEE. The CDR3 DNA is TGTGCCAGCAGCCACTGGGGCAAGACCTACGAGCAGTACTTC. Its protein product is CASSHWGKTYEQYF.

The chain recombines TRBV5-1 with TRBJ2-5; maybe TRBD1 (7 bases). The germline V gene has CDR1 SGHRS and CDR2 YFSETQ. With 3 bases removed from V and 5 bases from J, the gap between germline ends came to 20 bases. The CDR3 is made up of 16 amino acids. In DNA, the CDR3 is TGCGCCAGCAGCTCGGGGGTAATAGGGGGCGGCGAGACCCAGTACTTC. Translating it yields CASSSGVIGGGETQYF.

This chain joins TRBV7-2 and TRBJ2-3; 8 bases match TRBD2. Looked up from germline, CDR1 is SGHTA and CDR2 is FQGNSA. The CDR3 length is 15 residues. With 6 bases clipped from V and 6 bases from J, the junction kept 11 bases outside the gene matches. CDR3 DNA: TGTGCCAGCAGTTCAACGGGGGGGAGGTTTGATACGCAGTATTTT. Its protein product is CASSSTGGRFDTQYF. Together with reference TRBV7-2 and TRBJ2-3, the CDR3 gives the full variable domain: GAGVSQSPSNKVTEKGKDVELRCDPISGHTALYWYRQSLGQGLEFLIYFQGNSAPDKSGLPSDRFSAERTGGSVSTLTIQRTQQEDSAVYLCASSSTGGRFDTQYFGPGTRLTVL.

J is TRBJ1-4 and V is TRBV7-9; 7 nucleotides align to TRBD1. With V trimmed by 6 bases and J by 5 bases, 9 bases remained unmatched. From germline, CDR1 is SEHNR and CDR2 FQNEAQ (reference sequence). CDR3 size: 15 residues. The CDR3 reads CASRERDSENEKLFF. The DNA for the CDR3 is TGTGCCAGCAGGGAACGGGACAGTGAAAATGAAAAACTGTTTTTT.

The chain carries TRBV9 and TRBJ2-7, with a tentative D call TRBD2 (5 bases). CDR1 and CDR2 from the germline V gene are SGDLS and YYNGEE. The CDR3 spans 14 residues. V was cut by 6 bases and J by 7 bases, with 20 bases left in between. CDR3 nucleotides: TGTGCCAGCACGTCAGGTCCTTTTTCGGGAGAGCAGTACTTC. Residues: CASTSGPFSGEQYF.

The chain has TRBV29-1 and TRBJ2-1, with D maybe TRBD2 (5 bases). Germline CDR1 and CDR2: SQVTM and ANQGSEA. The CDR3 length is 17 residues. Trimming removed 0 bases from V and 0 bases from J, with 15 bases in between. The CDR3 nucleotides read TGCAGCGTTGAAGATGCCGGGATTGAAAGCTCCTACAATGAGCAGTTCTTC. It encodes CSVEDAGIESSYNEQFF.

The chain recombines TRBV11-3 with TRBJ1-6; TRBD1 might be the D (5 bases). Germline-derived CDR1 and CDR2 are SGHNT and YENEEA. CDR3 length equals 15 residues. V lost 4 bases and J 7 bases, leaving 14 bases between the germline ends. The CDR3 coding sequence is TGTGCCAGCAGCTCCGTGACAGTCTCGAATTCACCCCTCCACTTT. It encodes CASSSVTVSNSPLHF.

This clone was seen a single time. The chain links TRBV5-4 to TRBJ2-3; 7 bases are shared with TRBD2. The CDR3 sequence is 16 residues long. V was pared by 4 bases and J by 0 bases, with 8 bases of the junction left unmatched. Germline V CDR1 and CDR2: SGHNT, YYREEE (reference sequence). CDR3 loop: CASSMGEGRSTDTQYF. For the CDR3, the DNA is TGTGCCAGCAGCATGGGGGAGGGGAGGAGCACAGATACGCAGTATTTT.

The J gene is TRBJ1-4, the V gene TRBV7-9, with D hard to call. Trimming took off 4 bases at V and 8 bases at J, with 17 bases between the two ends. The length of the CDR3 is 15 residues. Germline lookup yields CDR1 SEHNR and CDR2 FQNEAQ (reference sequence). CDR3 region: CASSSRNLGGEKLFF. The CDR3 nucleotides read TGTGCCAGCAGCTCTCGGAATCTAGGAGGAGAAAAACTGTTTTTT.

A word on this clone: One end of the junction does not line up with germline, which may come from a read error. The J gene is TRBJ1-2, the V gene TRBV18, with 9 bases fitting TRBD1. The CDR3 is 13 amino acids. Germline CDR1 KGHSH, CDR2 LQKENI. CDR3 nucleotides: TGTGCCAGCTCTCCACAGGGGGCTGGTGGCTACACCTTC. Its protein product is CASSPQGAGGYTF.

In this sample, this clone turned up a few times. The J gene is TRBJ1-2, the V gene TRBV4-2; tentative D call: TRBD1 (5 bases). The CDR3 extends over 14 amino acids. Germline lookup yields CDR1 LGHNA and CDR2 YNFKEQ. Trimming removed 0 bases at V and 8 bases at J, with 13 bases between. This chain's CDR3 is CASSQEGGTLGYTF. DNA for the CDR3: TGTGCCAGCAGCCAAGAGGGGGGGACTCTAGGCTACACCTTC.

CDR3 amino acids: CSAVGLAHGEQYF. In nucleotides, the CDR3 is TGCAGCGCCGTCGGACTAGCGCACGGCGAGCAGTACTTC. This chain uses TRBV29-1 with TRBJ2-7; the match to TRBD2 covers 9 bases. This CDR3 has 13 amino acids. CDR1 and CDR2 (germline): SQVTM, ANQGSEA. The ends lost 7 bases at V and 6 bases at J; junction bases unmatched: 10.

This chain connects TRBV6-6 to TRBJ2-1, with 12 positions matching TRBD2. V was pared by 1 base and J by 6 bases, with 4 bases of the junction left unmatched. Germline CDR1 is MNHNY and CDR2 is SVGAGI (reference sequence). The CDR3 runs 16 residues. The CDR3 DNA reads as TGTGCCAGCAGTTACTTGACTAGCGGGAGAACCAATGAGCAGTTCTTC. Translated, it gives CASSYLTSGRTNEQFF.

This chain joins TRBV6-1 and TRBJ1-1; D ambiguous. V gave up 4 bases and J gave up 0 bases, with 9 bases separating them. The length of the CDR3 is 14 residues. CDR1 MNHNS and CDR2 SASEGT come from the germline V gene. CDR3 coding DNA: TGTGCCAGCAGTGGATCGGCGGTGAACACTGAAGCTTTCTTT. Amino acids: CASSGSAVNTEAFF.

The chain has TRBV6-6 and TRBJ1-2, with 7 bases identical to TRBD1. Trimming took 7 bases from V and 2 from J; bases not matched to a gene: 4. CDR3 size: 13 residues. CDR1 is MNHNY, CDR2 SVGAGI, per germline (reference sequence). CDR3 sequence: CASNPGQNYGYTF. Written as DNA, the CDR3 is TGTGCCAGCAATCCGGGACAGAACTATGGCTACACCTTC.

This chain joins TRBV5-6 and TRBJ1-2, with 9 bases identical to TRBD1. J was trimmed by 2 bases and V by 4 bases; bases with no gene match: 3. The germline CDR1 and CDR2 sequences are SGHDT and YYEEEE. The CDR3 loop spans 14 amino acids. As DNA, the CDR3 is TGTGCCAGCAGCGCCGGACAGGGGAACTATGGCTACACCTTC. It yields the protein CASSAGQGNYGYTF.

This chain joins TRBV7-2 and TRBJ2-3; D unresolved. With 5 bases removed from V and 1 base from J, the gap between germline ends came to 13 bases. Germline CDR1 and CDR2: SGHTA and FQGNSA. The CDR3 is made up of 15 amino acids. The CDR3 reads CASSPLGVGTDTQYF. In DNA form, the CDR3 reads TGTGCCAGCAGCCCCTTGGGCGTGGGCACAGATACGCAGTATTTT.

The CDR3 region is CASSSKDTQYF. The CDR3, as DNA: TGTGCCAGCAGTTCTAAAGATACGCAGTATTTT. The chain joins TRBV6-6 to TRBJ2-3; D remains unclear. V was shortened by 4 bases and J by 5 bases, with 4 bases between the two germline ends. The length of the CDR3 is 11 residues. Germline V gives CDR1 MNHNY, CDR2 SVGAGI (reference sequence).